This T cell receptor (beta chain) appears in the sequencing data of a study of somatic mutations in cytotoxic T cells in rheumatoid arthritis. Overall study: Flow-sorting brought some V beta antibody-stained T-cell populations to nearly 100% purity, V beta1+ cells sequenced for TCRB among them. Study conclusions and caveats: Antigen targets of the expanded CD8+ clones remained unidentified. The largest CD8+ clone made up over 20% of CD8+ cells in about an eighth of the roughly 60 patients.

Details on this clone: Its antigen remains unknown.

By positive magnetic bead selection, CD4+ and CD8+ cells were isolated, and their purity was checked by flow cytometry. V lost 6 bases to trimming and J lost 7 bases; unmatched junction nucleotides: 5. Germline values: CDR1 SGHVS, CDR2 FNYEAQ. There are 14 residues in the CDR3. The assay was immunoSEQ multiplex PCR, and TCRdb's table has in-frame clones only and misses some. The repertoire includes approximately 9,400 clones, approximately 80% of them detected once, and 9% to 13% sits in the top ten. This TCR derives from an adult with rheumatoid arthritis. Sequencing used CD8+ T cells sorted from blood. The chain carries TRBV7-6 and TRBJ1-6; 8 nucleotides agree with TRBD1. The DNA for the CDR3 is TGTGCCAGCAGGGCCGGGACAGGCAATTCACCCCTCCACTTT. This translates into CASRAGTGNSPLHF.